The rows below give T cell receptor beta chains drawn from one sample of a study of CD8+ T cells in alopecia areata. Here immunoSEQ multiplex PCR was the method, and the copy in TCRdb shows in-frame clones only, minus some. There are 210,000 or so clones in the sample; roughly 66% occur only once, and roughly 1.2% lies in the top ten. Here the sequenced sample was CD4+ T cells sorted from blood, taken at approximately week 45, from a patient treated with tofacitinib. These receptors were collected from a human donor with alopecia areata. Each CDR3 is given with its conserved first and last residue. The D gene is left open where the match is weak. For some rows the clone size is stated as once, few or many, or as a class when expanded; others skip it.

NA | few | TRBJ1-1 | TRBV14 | TGTGCCAGCAGCCTCTACAGAGATAGCACTGAAGCTTTCTTT | CASSLYRDSTEAFF
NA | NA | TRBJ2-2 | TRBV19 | TGTGCCAGTAGTGACGCGGGGGCCCCGTTCGCGAACACCGGGGAGCTGTTTTTT | CASSDAGAPFANTGELFF
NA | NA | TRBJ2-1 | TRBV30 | TGTGCCTCTAGTCCCGGGGGCAATGAGCAGTTCTTC | CASSPGGNEQFF
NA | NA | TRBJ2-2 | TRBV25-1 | TGTGCCAGCAGTGGTTGGTGGGGGCTCAGCGGGGAGCTGTTTTTT | CASSGWWGLSGELFF
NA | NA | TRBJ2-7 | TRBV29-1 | TGCAGCGTTGAAATTGGGGGGCCCCAGTACTTC | CSVEIGGPQYF
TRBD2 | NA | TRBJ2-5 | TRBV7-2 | TGTGCCAGCAGCTTAGGATTAGCGGGGGGCCGGCAGACCCAGTACTTC | CASSLGLAGGRQTQYF
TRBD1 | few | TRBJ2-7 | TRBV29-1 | TGCAGCGCTAACGCCGGGACAGGGGGCTCCTTCTACGAGCAGTACTTC | CSANAGTGGSFYEQYF
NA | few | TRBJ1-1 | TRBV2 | TGTGCCAGCCGAAGGGGGGCAATGGGCACTGAAGCTTTCTTT | CASRRGAMGTEAFF
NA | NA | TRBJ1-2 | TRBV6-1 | TGTGCCAGCAGTGAAGTCTCCAATGGCTACACCTTC | CASSEVSNGYTF
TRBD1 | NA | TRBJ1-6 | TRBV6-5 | TGTGCCAGCAGGGCGACAGGGGTTAGCTCACCCCTCCACTTT | CASRATGVSSPLHF
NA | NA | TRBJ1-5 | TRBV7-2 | TGTGCCAGCAGCTTAGCGCTTATGATGTCGCAGGGAACGAGGATCCAGCCCCAGCATTTT | CASSLALMMSQGTRIQPQHF
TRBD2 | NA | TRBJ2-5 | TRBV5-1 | TGCGCCAGCAGCTTGTTGGTAGCGGGGGGCCAAGAGACCCAGTACTTC | CASSLLVAGGQETQYF
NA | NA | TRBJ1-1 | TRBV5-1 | TGCGCCAGCAGCTTGGTGGGTCAGTTGAACACTGAAGCTTTCTTT | CASSLVGQLNTEAFF
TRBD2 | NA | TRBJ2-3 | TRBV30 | TGTGCCTGGAGTTTCGGGGGGGCCGCAGATACGCAGTATTTT | CAWSFGGAADTQYF
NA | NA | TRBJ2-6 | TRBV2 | TGTGCCAGCCTCGCCTTATCCGGGGCCAACGTCCTGACTTTC | CASLALSGANVLTF
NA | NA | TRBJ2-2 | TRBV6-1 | TGTGCCAGCAAGACGTGGGGGCGCGGCGGGGAGCTGTTTTTT | CASKTWGRGGELFF
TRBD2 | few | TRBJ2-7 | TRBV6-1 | TGTGCCAGCAGTTTGTCCGGGACTCCGGGAGGCGAGCAGTACTTC | CASSLSGTPGGEQYF
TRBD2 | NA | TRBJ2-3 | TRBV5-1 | TGCGCCAGCAGCCCGACTAGCGAGACAGATACGCAGTATTTT | CASSPTSETDTQYF
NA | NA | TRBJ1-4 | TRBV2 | TGTGCCAGCAGTGACATCGATGCAACTAATGAAAAACTGTTTTTT | CASSDIDATNEKLFF
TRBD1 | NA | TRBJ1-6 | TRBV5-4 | TGTGCCAGCAGCGTGGGACAGGGTGATTCACCCCTCCACTTT | CASSVGQGDSPLHF
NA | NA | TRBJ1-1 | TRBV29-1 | TGCAGCGCCTACTGGGGAGGGATCCACACTGAAGCTTTCTTT | CSAYWGGIHTEAFF
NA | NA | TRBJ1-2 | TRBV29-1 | TGCAGCGTTGACGTGGATAACTATGGCTACACCTTC | CSVDVDNYGYTF
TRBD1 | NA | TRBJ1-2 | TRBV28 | TGTGCCAGCAGTTTGTCCACAGGGGTCGGGGGCTACACCTTC | CASSLSTGVGGYTF
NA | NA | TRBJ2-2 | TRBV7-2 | TGTGCCAGCAGCTATAGCGTCGGGGAGCTGTTTTTT | CASSYSVGELFF
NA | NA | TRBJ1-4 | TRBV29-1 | TGCAGCGTTGACGATGGGGGGGGCGCCCCTAATGAAAAACTGTTTTTT | CSVDDGGGAPNEKLFF
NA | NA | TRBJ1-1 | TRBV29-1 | TGCAGCGTTGAGGGCAGAATGAACACTGAAGCTTTCTTT | CSVEGRMNTEAFF
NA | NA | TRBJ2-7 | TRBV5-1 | TGCGCCAGCAGCTTGGGCCTAGTAGATACCTACGAGCAGTACTTC | CASSLGLVDTYEQYF
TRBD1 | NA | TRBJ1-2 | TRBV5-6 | TGTGCCAGCAGCATGGGACAGACACCGTATGGCTACACCTTC | CASSMGQTPYGYTF
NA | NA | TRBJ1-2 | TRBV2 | TGTGCCAGCAGTGAGGGGTACAGGGTACAAAACTATGGCTACACCTTC | CASSEGYRVQNYGYTF
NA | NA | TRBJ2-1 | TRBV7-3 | TGTGCCAGCAGCCCCAGCTCCTACAATGAGCAGTTCTTC | CASSPSSYNEQFF
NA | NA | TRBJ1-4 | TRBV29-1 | TGCAGCGTGTGGTCTGACGAAAAACTGTTTTTT | CSVWSDEKLFF
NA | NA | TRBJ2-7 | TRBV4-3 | TGCGCCAGCAGCCAAGTAGCGGACTCCTACGAGCAGTACTTC | CASSQVADSYEQYF
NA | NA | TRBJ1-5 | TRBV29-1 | TGCAGCGCCGGACAGTCGGGTCAGCCCCAGCATTTT | CSAGQSGQPQHF
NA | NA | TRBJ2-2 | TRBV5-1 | TGCGCCAGCAGCCCCCCGGGACGTTCTTCCGGGGAGCTGTTTTTT | CASSPPGRSSGELFF
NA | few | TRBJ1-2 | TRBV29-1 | TGCAGCGTTGGGGGCCAGACTATCTATGGCTACACCTTC | CSVGGQTIYGYTF
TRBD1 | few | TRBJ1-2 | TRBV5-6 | TGTGCCAGCACCGTGGACAGGTCTCATGGCTACACCTTC | CASTVDRSHGYTF
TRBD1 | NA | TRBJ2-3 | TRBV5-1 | TGCGCCAGCAGCCAAGGACAGGGAACAGATACGCAGTATTTT | CASSQGQGTDTQYF
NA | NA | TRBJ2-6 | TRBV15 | TGTGCCACCAGCAGTAGGCATCGAGGGGCCAACGTCCTGACTTTC | CATSSRHRGANVLTF
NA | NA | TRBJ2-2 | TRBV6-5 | TGTGCCAGTCAGACTACTCCAGACACCGGGGAGCTGTTTTTT | CASQTTPDTGELFF
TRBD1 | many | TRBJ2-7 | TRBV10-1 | TGCGCCAGCAGCTCGGGACAGGGGAGGACCTACGAGCAGTACTTC | CASSSGQGRTYEQYF
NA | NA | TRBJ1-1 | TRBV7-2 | TGTGCCAGCAGCCTATTGGCCAGGAACACTGAAGCTTTCTTT | CASSLLARNTEAFF
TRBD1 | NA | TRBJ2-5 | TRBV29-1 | TGCAGCGTTGAAGACACCGGGACAGGACAAGAGACCCAGTACTTC | CSVEDTGTGQETQYF
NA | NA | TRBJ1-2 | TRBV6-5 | TGTGCCAGCAGAGCGGATAACTATGGCTACACCTTC | CASRADNYGYTF
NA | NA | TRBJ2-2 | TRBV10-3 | TGTGCCATCAGCGGACAGATCACCGGGGAGCTGTTTTTT | CAISGQITGELFF
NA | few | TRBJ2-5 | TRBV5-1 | TGCGCCAGCAGCTTGGTCTGGCAGGGCCAAGAGACCCAGTACTTC | CASSLVWQGQETQYF
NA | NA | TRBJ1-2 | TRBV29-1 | TGCAGCGTTGATTCCGCTAACTATGGCTACACCTTC | CSVDSANYGYTF
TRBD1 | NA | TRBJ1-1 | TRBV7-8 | TGTGCCAGCAGCTTAGAAGTTAGGTCTGGGACAGGGATCCTTGAAGCTTTCTTT | CASSLEVRSGTGILEAFF
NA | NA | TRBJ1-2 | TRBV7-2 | TGTGCCAGCAGCCCCCAGGCGGCCTCTAACTATGGCTACACCTTC | CASSPQAASNYGYTF
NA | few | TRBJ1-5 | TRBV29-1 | TGCAGCGTTTCATCAGGGTTCGGAAATCAGCCCCAGCATTTT | CSVSSGFGNQPQHF
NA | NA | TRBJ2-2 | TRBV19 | TGTGCCGCGGGGACGGCTGGGACGTCCGGGGAGCTGTTTTTT | CAAGTAGTSGELFF
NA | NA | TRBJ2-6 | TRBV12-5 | TGTGCTAGTGGCTCGATACAGGACTCTGGGGCCAACGTCCTGACTTTC | CASGSIQDSGANVLTF
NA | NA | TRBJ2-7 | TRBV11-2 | TGTGCCAGCAGCCCGGTTAGACGGGAGCAGTACTTC | CASSPVRREQYF
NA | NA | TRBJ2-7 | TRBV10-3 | TGTGCCATCAGCCAGGGTCCCCACTACGAGCAGTACTTC | CAISQGPHYEQYF
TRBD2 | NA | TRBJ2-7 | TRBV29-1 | TGCAGCGTTCGGACTAGCGGGTCCCCCGGGCAGTACTTC | CSVRTSGSPGQYF
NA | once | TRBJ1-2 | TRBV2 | TGTGCCAGCAGCCTGACCCTGGCTAGTGGCTACACCTTC | CASSLTLASGYTF
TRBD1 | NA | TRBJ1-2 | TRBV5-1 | TGCGCCAGCAGCTTGGCCAGGGGGAACTATGGCTACACCTTC | CASSLARGNYGYTF
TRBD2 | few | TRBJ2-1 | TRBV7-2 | TGTGCCAGCAATAGGGGAGGGAACTACAATGAGCAGTTCTTC | CASNRGGNYNEQFF
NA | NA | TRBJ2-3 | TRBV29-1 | TGCAGCGTTTACCAAGATACGCAGTATTTT | CSVYQDTQYF
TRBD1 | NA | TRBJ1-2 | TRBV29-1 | TGCAGCGTTGAAGATCGGGGACAGGGAAGCTACACCTTC | CSVEDRGQGSYTF
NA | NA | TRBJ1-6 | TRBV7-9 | TGTGCCAGCAGCCACGGGACCGGTAATTCACCCCTCCACTTT | CASSHGTGNSPLHF